This passage covers 32 T cell receptor beta chains from one sample sequenced in a study of regulatory T cells in long-lasting Graves disease (dated by TCRdb to the early 2020s). The sample's time point, from its label and the paper: newly diagnosed GD, antithyroid drugs for less than 3 months. For both TCR sequencing and RNA sequencing, RNA was extracted from PBMCs in TRIzol. Library prep was done by multiplex PCR. Instrument used: Illumina HiSeq 4000. TCR beta libraries were built with iRepertoire HTBI primers and Arm-PCR amplification of CDR3 regions. TCRdb reworked the public reads: Q25 trimming with fastp, MiXCR clone assembly, productive beta chains retained. Every distinct CDR3 protein forms one entry, paired with its most common genes and DNA. This sample holds roughly 500,000 distinct CDR3 sequences; roughly 12% were observed only once. Under 10% of the sample lies in the top ten. This sample also appeared in a second study, on T cells in Graves' hyperthyroidism and ophthalmopathy.

The sample here was peripheral blood mononuclear cells (PBMCs), taken at new diagnosis, from a patient treated with antithyroid drugs. The receptors originated from a man aged 25 to 40 with Graves disease. Donor details come from another sample of the same person, matched by shared clones.

This clonotype was picked up many times. Written as DNA, the CDR3 is TGTGCCAGCAGTTACTCCGGGACAGGGGCGCGCTTCGCCTACAATGAGCAGTTCTTC. It encodes CASSYSGTGARFAYNEQFF. The chain combines TRBV6-2 or TRBV6-3 with TRBJ2-1; TRBD1 aligns across 10 bases. Germline V gene data show CDR1 as MNHEY and CDR2 as SVGEGT. CDR3 size: 19 residues. J lost 2 bases, V lost 0 bases, and 10 bases had no gene match.

In its sample, this clonotype was seen many times. The chain joins TRBV6-1 to TRBJ1-5, with a possible D match to TRBD1 (6 bases). Deletions cut 6 bases from V and 7 bases from J, with 19 bases between. In germline, CDR1 is MNHNS, CDR2 SASEGT. The CDR3 is 15 amino acids. CDR3 nucleotide sequence: TGTGCCAGCAGGACCAGGCGGGACACCTTACAGCCCCAGCATTTT. Its translation: CASRTRRDTLQPQHF.

This clonotype is labeled medium-sized. The chain carries TRBV11-3 and TRBJ1-5, with D possibly matching TRBD1 (5 bases). This CDR3 has 13 residues. Germline V gene lookup returns CDR1 SGHNT and CDR2 YENEEA. V lost 4 bases and J 3 bases, leaving 7 bases between the germline ends. This chain's CDR3 is CASSSGTNQPQHF. The CDR3 region has the DNA TGTGCCAGCAGCTCCGGGACCAATCAGCCCCAGCATTTT. The full variable domain, its missing parts supplied by reference TRBV11-3 and TRBJ1-5, is EAGVVQSPRYKIIEKKQPVAFWCNPISGHNTLYWYLQNLGQGPELLIRYENEEAVDDSQLPKDRFSAERLKGVDSTLKIQPAELGDSAVYLCASSSGTNQPQHFGDGTRLSIL.

The sample holds a few counts of this clonotype. The gene calls are TRBV30 and TRBJ1-1; D might be TRBD1 (5 bases). This CDR3 is built from 14 residues. In germline, CDR1 is GTSNPN, CDR2 SVGIG (reference sequence). The V end was cut by 4 bases, the J end by 3 bases, with 15 bases between. CDR3 protein: CAWTRSDRDTEAFF. The DNA for the CDR3 is TGTGCCTGGACCCGAAGTGACAGAGACACTGAAGCTTTCTTT.

Many counts were recorded for this clonotype. V usage is TRBV10-1 and J usage is TRBJ2-7, with 8 nucleotides matching TRBD1. V lost 0 bases, J lost 4 bases, and 8 bases stayed unmatched. There are 16 residues in the CDR3. Looked up from germline, CDR1 is WNHNN and CDR2 is SYGVQD (reference sequence). The CDR3 reads CASSESLTQGAYEQYF. In DNA form, the CDR3 reads TGCGCCAGCAGTGAGTCGTTAACCCAGGGGGCGTACGAGCAGTACTTC.

The V and J genes are TRBV20-1 and TRBJ2-2; 9 bases map to TRBD2. The length of the CDR3 is 15 residues. Trimming cost V 2 bases and J 5 bases; bases outside gene matches: 6. Germline V lookup: CDR1 DFQATT, CDR2 SNEGSKA (reference sequence). The CDR3 DNA follows: TGCAGTGCTAGAATACTTAGCGGGAGAACCGGGGAGCTGTTTTTT. It codes for CSARILSGRTGELFF.

The sample holds many counts of this clonotype. This chain connects TRBV7-8 to TRBJ2-1; D is possibly TRBD2 (6 bases). Between the trimmed V and J ends, which lost 5 bases and 6 bases, there was a span of 20 bases. From germline, CDR1 is SGHVS and CDR2 FQNEAQ. The CDR3 is 16 amino acids. CDR3 sequence reads: CASSPSRGGRSNEQFF. The CDR3 bases are TGTGCCAGCAGCCCCTCGCGGGGAGGCAGAAGCAATGAGCAGTTCTTC.

This clonotype was counted at least ten times. This chain joins TRBV29-1 and TRBJ2-1; TRBD2 is a possible D gene (5 bases). The CDR3 loop spans 13 amino acids. CDR1 is SQVTM, CDR2 ANQGSEA, per germline. The V gene lost 6 bases and the J gene lost 7 bases, with 16 bases spanning the gap. CDR3 residues: CSVPGSSWNEQFF. CDR3 DNA: TGCAGCGTCCCGGGAAGTTCTTGGAATGAGCAGTTCTTC.

In this sample, this clonotype turned up a few times. The chain combines TRBV11-3 with TRBJ2-2; 9 bases are a match to TRBD1. The V and J ends lost 5 bases and 7 bases, in that order; junction bases with no gene match: 2. The germline CDR1 and CDR2 sequences are SGHNT and YENEEA. The CDR3 contains 13 residues. Here the CDR3 reads CASSGQGSGELFF. The CDR3 nucleotides are TGTGCCAGCAGCGGACAGGGGAGCGGGGAGCTGTTTTTT.

This chain uses TRBV30 with TRBJ1-3; no reliable D call. Trimming pared 0 bases from V and 8 bases from J, leaving 5 bases between. CDR3 size: 11 residues. Per the germline V gene, CDR1 is GTSNPN and CDR2 is SVGIG (reference sequence). The CDR3 spells CAWSVGDTIYF. CDR3 nucleotide sequence: TGTGCCTGGAGTGTTGGTGACACCATATATTTT.

This clonotype was counted ten times or more. This chain joins TRBV20-1 and TRBJ1-5, with D uncertain. V lost 6 bases and J 4 bases, leaving 10 bases between the germline ends. Germline values: CDR1 DFQATT, CDR2 SNEGSKA (reference sequence). This CDR3 has 12 amino acids. CDR3 in amino acids: CSAGGLNQPQHF. In nucleotides, the CDR3 is TGCAGTGCGGGAGGGTTAAATCAGCCCCAGCATTTT.

Many counts were recorded for this clonotype. The genes are TRBV2 and TRBJ2-1; TRBD1 aligns across 7 bases. There are 15 residues in the CDR3. J gave up 5 bases and V 6 bases, and 10 bases lay outside the gene matches. CDR1 SNHLY and CDR2 FYNNEI come from the germline V gene. DNA for the CDR3: TGTGCCAGCAGGCCCGGACAGGCAGGCCACAATGAGCAGTTCTTC. Encoded protein: CASRPGQAGHNEQFF.

The J gene is TRBJ2-3, the V gene TRBV24-1, with D hard to call. Trimming took off 7 bases at V and 4 bases at J, with 20 bases between the two ends. Germline V gene lookup returns CDR1 KGHDR and CDR2 SFDVKD. The CDR3 has 16 amino acids. The CDR3 protein is CATSLPASGGADTQYF. CDR3 bases: TGTGCCACCAGCTTACCCGCATCCGGTGGGGCAGATACGCAGTATTTT.

This rearrangement joins TRBV20-1 to TRBJ1-1; TRBD1 is a possible D gene (6 bases). Germline lookup yields CDR1 DFQATT and CDR2 SNEGSKA (reference sequence). The CDR3 runs to 11 residues. The V end lost 4 bases, the J end lost 5 bases, and 8 bases lay between the germline ends. The CDR3 region has the DNA TGCAGTGCTATCAGGGGAACTGAAGCTTTCTTT. Protein product: CSAIRGTEAFF.

This clonotype was counted many times. The genes are TRBV7-6 and TRBJ2-5; weak D call: TRBD1 (5 bases). Trimming cost V 2 bases and J 5 bases, with 12 bases left between them. Germline CDR1 reads SGHVS; CDR2 reads FNYEAQ. The CDR3 spans 14 residues. The chain's CDR3 is CASSLSRVGETQYF. As DNA, the CDR3 is TGTGCCAGCAGCTTAAGCAGGGTCGGGGAGACCCAGTACTTC.

This clonotype was counted only a few times. The V gene is TRBV11-2, the J gene TRBJ2-3; D is ambiguous. Germline loops: CDR1 SGHAT, CDR2 FQNNGV. This CDR3 spans 15 amino acids. V was cut by 3 bases and J by 2 bases, with 12 bases left in between. The CDR3 loop is CASSLELGYTDTQYF. The CDR3 DNA follows: TGTGCCAGCAGCTTGGAACTTGGGTACACAGATACGCAGTATTTT.

This clonotype was seen ten or more times. This sequence joins TRBV5-1 and TRBJ1-1; 7 bases fit TRBD1. This CDR3 is built from 15 residues. Germline V CDR1 and CDR2: SGHRS, YFSETQ. The trim removed 0 bases at V and 1 base at J, leaving 3 bases unmatched. The CDR3 DNA reads TGCGCCAGCAGCTTGGTTGAGGGGGCGAACACTGAAGCTTTCTTT. It specifies CASSLVEGANTEAFF.

The chain uses TRBV6-1 and TRBJ2-7, with D perhaps TRBD2 (6 bases). The CDR3 covers 11 residues. Trimming cost V 8 bases and J 6 bases, with 11 bases left between them. From germline, CDR1 is MNHNS and CDR2 SASEGT. This CDR3 is CASGGVGEQYF. CDR3 nucleotide sequence: TGTGCCAGCGGAGGGGTCGGCGAGCAGTACTTC.

This clonotype was detected many times. This sequence joins TRBV28 and TRBJ1-6, with 7 bases fitting TRBD1. Trimming removed 7 bases from V and 7 bases from J; junction bases left unmatched: 10. This CDR3 is built from 15 residues. Germline V gene data show CDR1 as MDHEN and CDR2 as SYDVKM. CDR3: CASTMTGTVNSPLHF. Here the CDR3 DNA reads TGTGCCAGCACCATGACTGGGACAGTAAATTCACCCCTCCACTTT.

The gene calls are TRBV20-1 and TRBJ2-2, with 16 nucleotides matching TRBD2. J lost 4 bases, V lost 6 bases, and 8 bases had no gene match. Germline V lookup: CDR1 DFQATT, CDR2 SNEGSKA (reference sequence). This CDR3 contains 17 residues. CDR3 region: CSAPGTSGRDATGELFF. The CDR3 DNA sequence: TGCAGTGCCCCCGGGACTAGCGGGAGGGATGCCACCGGGGAGCTGTTTTTT.

The chain combines TRBV6-2 or TRBV6-3 with TRBJ2-7, with 7 bases aligning to TRBD1. The CDR3 runs to 15 residues. Trimming took 0 bases from V and 4 from J; bases not matched to a gene: 6. Germline V lookup: CDR1 MNHEY, CDR2 SVGEGT. CDR3 nucleotide sequence: TGTGCCAGCAGTTACTCGATGCAGGGGGATTACGAGCAGTACTTC. It codes for CASSYSMQGDYEQYF.

V usage is TRBV5-6 and J usage is TRBJ2-3, with 7 positions matching TRBD1. V trimming: 3 bases; J trimming: 2 bases; junction bases outside the gene matches: 6. CDR1 and CDR2 from the germline V gene are SGHDT and YYEEEE. The CDR3 runs 15 residues. The CDR3 sequence: CASSYSGTATDTQYF. The CDR3 DNA follows: TGTGCCAGCAGCTACTCCGGGACAGCCACAGATACGCAGTATTTT.

This clonotype has a count of ten or more. V usage is TRBV20-1 and J usage is TRBJ2-3, with 13 bases fitting TRBD2. The junction had 12 bases not matched to a gene; V was cut back by 3 bases and J by 6 bases. Germline V CDR1 and CDR2: DFQATT, SNEGSKA (reference sequence). The CDR3 contains 17 residues. As DNA, the CDR3 is TGCAGTGCTAGCTCGGGACTAGCGGGACGCCGGGGGGATACGCAGTATTTT. It yields the protein CSASSGLAGRRGDTQYF.

This chain uses TRBV5-6 with TRBJ1-1; 8 nucleotides line up with TRBD1. This CDR3 spans 15 amino acids. J was trimmed by 0 bases and V by 4 bases; bases with no gene match: 5. Germline V gene lookup returns CDR1 SGHDT and CDR2 YYEEEE. The chain's CDR3 is CASSPTGGMNTEAFF. The CDR3 DNA follows: TGTGCCAGCAGCCCCACAGGGGGGATGAACACTGAAGCTTTCTTT.

This clonotype showed up many times. The chain uses TRBV6-1 and TRBJ2-3; TRBD2 aligns across 15 bases. The J segment lost 1 base and the V segment lost 6 bases, leaving 8 bases of the junction unmatched. CDR1 and CDR2 (germline): MNHNS, SASEGT. The CDR3 totals 18 residues. The CDR3 is CASRGLAGGGVGTDTQYF. CDR3 nucleotides: TGTGCCAGCAGAGGACTAGCGGGAGGGGGAGTGGGCACAGATACGCAGTATTTT.

This chain uses TRBV29-1 with TRBJ2-7; D call uncertain. Germline CDR1 reads SQVTM; CDR2 reads ANQGSEA. The CDR3 totals 11 residues. The V and J ends lost 2 bases and 3 bases respectively, with 5 bases between them. CDR3 sequence reads: CSVEYSYEQYF. The CDR3 nucleotides are TGCAGCGTTGAATACAGCTACGAGCAGTACTTC.

This clonotype was detected ten times or more. V usage is TRBV28 and J usage is TRBJ1-2, with no clear D. V gave up 1 base and J gave up 4 bases, with 7 bases separating them. The CDR3 totals 13 residues. Germline V gives CDR1 MDHEN, CDR2 SYDVKM. CDR3: CASSLSGLYGYTF. Written as DNA, the CDR3 is TGTGCCAGCAGTTTATCAGGTCTCTATGGCTACACCTTC.

At least ten counts were recorded for this clonotype. The rearrangement joins TRBV7-2 to TRBJ2-1; tentatively, D is TRBD2 (5 bases). This CDR3 is 14 amino acids long. Trimming removed 1 base at V and 10 bases at J, with 14 bases between. From germline, CDR1 is SGHTA and CDR2 FQGNSA. CDR3 protein: CASSLVGGRGEQFF. CDR3 nucleotides: TGTGCCAGCAGCTTAGTCGGCGGGCGTGGCGAGCAGTTCTTC.

This clonotype was detected many times. This chain links TRBV12-3 or TRBV12-4 with TRBJ1-6; D is unclear. The CDR3 has 13 amino acids. Trimming stripped 3 bases from V and 8 bases from J, with 8 bases between. CDR3 nucleotides: TGTGCCAGCAGTTTGGCTCAGTATTCACCCCTCCACTTT. Its translation is CASSLAQYSPLHF.

This clonotype was recorded many times. This rearrangement joins TRBV11-1 to TRBJ2-1; no firm D call. Trimming shortened V by 4 bases and J by 0 bases, and 7 bases separated the two germline ends. Germline V CDR1 and CDR2: SGHAT, FQDESV (reference sequence). This CDR3 is 14 amino acids long. This CDR3 is CASSSPNSYNEQFF. The CDR3 nucleotides read TGTGCCAGCAGCTCGCCTAACTCCTACAATGAGCAGTTCTTC.

The sample holds many counts of this clonotype. The chain recombines TRBV10-3 with TRBJ1-2; D possibly corresponds to TRBD1 (6 bases). V dropped 3 bases and J dropped 2 bases, with 10 bases sitting between them. CDR1 and CDR2 from the germline V gene are ENHRY and SYGVKD. The CDR3 sequence is 14 residues long. The CDR3 region is CAISEGGRNYGYTF. CDR3 DNA: TGTGCCATCAGTGAAGGGGGGCGGAACTATGGCTACACCTTC.

This clonotype was seen repeatedly, ten times or more. This rearrangement joins TRBV7-9 to TRBJ1-1; D may be TRBD1 (5 bases). The CDR3 runs 14 residues. CDR1 and CDR2 (germline): SEHNR, FQNEAQ (reference sequence). V dropped 4 bases and J dropped 0 bases, with 9 bases sitting between them. The CDR3 loop is CASSWGRVNTEAFF. The DNA for the CDR3 is TGTGCCAGCAGCTGGGGACGGGTGAACACTGAAGCTTTCTTT. Looking up the rest from reference TRBV7-9 and TRBJ1-1 gives the full variable domain: DTGVSQNPRHKITKRGQNVTFRCDPISEHNRLYWYRQTLGQGPEFLTYFQNEAQLEKSRLLSDRFSAERPKGSFSTLEIQRTEQGDSAMYLCASSWGRVNTEAFFGQGTRLTVV.